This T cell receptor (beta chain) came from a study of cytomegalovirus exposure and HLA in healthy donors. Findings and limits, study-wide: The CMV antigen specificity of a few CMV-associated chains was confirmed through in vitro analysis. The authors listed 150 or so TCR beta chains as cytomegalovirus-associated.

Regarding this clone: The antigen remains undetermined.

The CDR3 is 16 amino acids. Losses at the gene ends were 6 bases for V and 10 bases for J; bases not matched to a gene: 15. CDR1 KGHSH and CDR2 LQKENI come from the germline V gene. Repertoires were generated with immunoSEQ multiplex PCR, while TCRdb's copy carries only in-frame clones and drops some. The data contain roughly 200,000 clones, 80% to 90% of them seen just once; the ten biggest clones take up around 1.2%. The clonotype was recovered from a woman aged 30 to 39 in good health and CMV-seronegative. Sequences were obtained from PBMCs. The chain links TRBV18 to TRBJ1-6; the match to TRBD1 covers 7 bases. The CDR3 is CASSPPGARGLSPLHF. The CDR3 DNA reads TGTGCCAGCTCTCCCCCCGGAGCCAGGGGGTTGTCACCCCTCCACTTT. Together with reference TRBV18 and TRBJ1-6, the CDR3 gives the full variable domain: NAGVMQNPRHLVRRRGQEARLRCSPMKGHSHVYWYRQLPEEGLKFMVYLQKENIIDESGMPKERFSAEFPKEGPSILRIQQVVRGDSAAYFCASSPPGARGLSPLHFGNGTRLTVT.